The 24 T cell receptor beta chains given below trace back to one sample, sequenced in a study of early T cells in non-severe SARS-CoV-2 infection (TCRdb year 2021). Library construction relied on 5' RACE. The sequencing machine was a NextSeq 500. TCRdb handled the public reads itself, with Q25 trimming in fastp and clone calling in MiXCR, and kept productive beta chains. Each record represents a unique CDR3 protein, reported with the most common genes and DNA among its rows. The sample has approximately 73,000 distinct CDR3 sequences on record, approximately 11% of them singletons. The top ten clones comprise approximately 4.8% of the sample. The specimen sequenced was whole blood. These receptors were taken from an adult who was a healthcare worker with PCR-confirmed SARS-CoV-2 infection or an uninfected control (not recorded which).

Many counts were recorded for this clonotype. The genes are TRBV5-6 and TRBJ2-1; perhaps TRBD1 as D (5 bases). Germline V CDR1 and CDR2: SGHDT, YYEEEE. CDR3 size: 12 residues. Trimming removed 4 bases from V and 8 bases from J, with 10 bases in between. CDR3 region: CASSRIRDEQFF. The CDR3 DNA reads TGTGCCAGCAGCCGGATCAGGGATGAGCAGTTCTTC. Full variable domain (remainder filled in from reference TRBV5-6 and TRBJ2-1): DAGVTQSPTHLIKTRGQQVTLRCSPKSGHDTVSWYQQALGQGPQFIFQYYEEEERQRGNFPDRFSGHQFPNYSSELNVNALLLGDSALYLCASSRIRDEQFFGPGTRLTVL.

Concerning this clonotype: This may stem from a read error, because a much larger clone lies one nucleotide away. The chain has TRBV7-8 and TRBJ2-7; D might be TRBD1 (5 bases). This CDR3 has 15 residues. CDR1 and CDR2 from the germline V gene are SGHVS and FQNEAQ. CDR3 loop: CTSSSSPQGTYEQYF. The CDR3 nucleotides read TGTACCAGCAGCTCATCACCGCAGGGAACGTACGAGCAGTACTTC.

The rearrangement uses TRBV25-1 and TRBJ1-2, with D unclear. Trimming cost V 10 bases and J 4 bases, with 13 bases left between them. Germline lookup yields CDR1 MGHDK and CDR2 SYGVNS. CDR3 length equals 12 residues. CDR3 sequence (DNA): TGTGCCACCAGCGACGGCAGCTATGGCTACACCTTC. Protein sequence: CATSDGSYGYTF.

V usage is TRBV20-1 and J usage is TRBJ2-7, with a weak D call TRBD1 (5 bases). Between the trimmed V and J ends, which lost 5 bases and 0 bases, there was a span of 8 bases. CDR1 is DFQATT and CDR2 is SNEGSKA in the germline V gene (reference sequence). The CDR3 totals 12 residues. In DNA form, the CDR3 reads TGCAGTGCTCCACAGGCCTCCTACGAGCAGTACTTC. Translated: CSAPQASYEQYF.

This clonotype was observed at least ten times. One end of the junction does not line up with germline, which may come from a read error. The chain combines TRBV6-6 with TRBJ1-1; no definite D call. CDR1 MNHNY and CDR2 SVGAGI come from the germline V gene (reference sequence). The CDR3 is 13 amino acids. CDR3 residues: CASSYPDVNEARF. DNA for the CDR3: TGTGCCAGCAGTTACCCTGACGTGAATGAAGCGCGATTT.

A note on this clonotype: The conserved phenylalanine or tryptophan is not found at the CDR3 terminus, so this likely reflects a read error. The V gene is TRBV5-5, the J gene TRBJ2-7, with unresolved D. V gave up 4 bases and J gave up 4 bases, with 6 bases separating them. The CDR3 is 11 residues long. Germline lookup yields CDR1 SGHKS and CDR2 YYEKEE (reference sequence). The CDR3 sequence is CASSPSYEQYI. As DNA, the CDR3 is TGTGCCAGCAGCCCCTCTTACGAGCAGTACATC.

This clonotype was seen ten or more times. The chain joins TRBV11-2 to TRBJ2-1; D uncertain. The germline CDR1 and CDR2 sequences are SGHAT and FQNNGV. This CDR3 has 13 residues. Between the trimmed V and J ends, which lost 5 bases and 3 bases, there was a span of 8 bases. CDR3 DNA sequence: TGTGCCAGCAGCCCCCTAGTCTACAATGAGCAGTTCTTC. Its protein product is CASSPLVYNEQFF.

This clonotype was seen more than once but under ten times. The chain couples TRBV10-3 to TRBJ2-5, with 7 bases identical to TRBD2. The ends lost 10 bases at V and 4 bases at J; junction bases unmatched: 9. Germline CDR1 reads ENHRY; CDR2 reads SYGVKD. This CDR3 comprises 13 residues. The CDR3 DNA is TGTGCCACCGCCCCGGGGGGTGCAGAGACCCAGTACTTC. Translation: CATAPGGAETQYF.

This clonotype came up a few times. The chain employs TRBV4-1 and TRBJ1-5; no clear D. Germline V CDR1 and CDR2: MGHRA, YSYEKL. The CDR3 totals 15 residues. The V end lost 4 bases, the J end lost 3 bases, and 13 bases lay between the germline ends. The CDR3 is CASSLANLANQPQHF. The CDR3 DNA is TGCGCCAGCAGCCTCGCGAACCTGGCCAATCAGCCCCAGCATTTT.

As regards this clonotype: A much more abundant neighbour one base away suggests this may be a read error. The chain uses TRBV6-2 or TRBV6-3 and TRBJ2-3; 7 nucleotides match TRBD2. V gave up 10 bases and J gave up 1 base; unmatched junction bases: 8. Germline CDR1 reads MNHEY; CDR2 reads SVGEGT. The CDR3 loop spans 14 amino acids. The CDR3 reads CAIRDGGGTDTQYF. CDR3 nucleotide sequence: TGTGCCATTCGGGATGGGGGGGGCACAGATACGCAGTATTTT.

This clonotype was picked up a small number of times. This chain uses TRBV29-1 with TRBJ2-3, with no clear D. Germline V gives CDR1 SQVTM, CDR2 ANQGSEA. The CDR3 totals 12 residues. V gave up 3 bases and J gave up 4 bases, with 8 bases separating them. For the CDR3, the DNA is TGCAGCGTTGACTATGGGGCAGATACGCAGTATTTT. It codes for CSVDYGADTQYF.

The V call is TRBV5-6, the J call TRBJ2-7, with D tentatively TRBD1 or TRBD2 (5 bases each). V lost 1 base, J lost 3 bases, and 14 bases lay in between. Germline V lookup: CDR1 SGHDT, CDR2 YYEEEE. The CDR3 length is 15 residues. The CDR3 nucleotides read TGTGCCAGCAGCTTGTCGGGACGGGCCGTCTACGAGCAGTACTTC. This sequence encodes CASSLSGRAVYEQYF.

This clonotype came up many times. The rearrangement links TRBV13 to TRBJ2-1, with 10 bases fitting TRBD1. The germline gives CDR1 PRHDT, CDR2 FYEKMQ (reference sequence). This CDR3 contains 18 residues. Losses at the gene ends were 0 bases for V and 5 bases for J; bases not matched to a gene: 10. The CDR3 protein is CASSLGWKGDRGDNEQFF. In DNA form, the CDR3 reads TGTGCCAGCAGCTTAGGCTGGAAAGGGGACAGGGGAGACAATGAGCAGTTCTTC.

This clonotype was recorded a few times. This chain links TRBV2 with TRBJ2-4, with 9 bases aligning to TRBD2. The CDR3 covers 22 residues. Trimming at V came to 2 bases and at J to 0 bases, leaving 20 bases not matched to a gene. Germline CDR1 SNHLY, CDR2 FYNNEI. The CDR3 sequence is CASSERALAGQSQSLAKNIQYF. Written as DNA, the CDR3 is TGTGCCAGCAGTGAAAGGGCGCTAGCGGGACAGTCGCAAAGTTTAGCCAAAAACATTCAGTACTTC. Variable domain in full (rest from reference TRBV2 and TRBJ2-4): EPEVTQTPSHQVTQMGQEVILRCVPISNHLYFYWYRQILGQKVEFLVSFYNNEISEKSEIFDDQFSVERPDGSNFTLKIRSTKLEDSAMYFCASSERALAGQSQSLAKNIQYFGAGTRLSVL.

This clonotype was seen more than once but under ten times. The genes are TRBV4-3 and TRBJ1-1; TRBD1 aligns across 8 bases. Germline V gene lookup returns CDR1 LGHNA and CDR2 YSLEER. CDR3 length: 19 residues. V was clipped by 3 bases and J by 0 bases; unmatched bases: 15. The CDR3 spells CASSQAHFTGGAMNTEAFF. CDR3 bases: TGCGCCAGCAGCCAGGCCCATTTTACAGGGGGGGCCATGAACACTGAAGCTTTCTTT.

This clonotype was seen ten or more times. The J gene is TRBJ2-7, the V gene TRBV7-9; D is undetermined. The ends were cut back, 4 bases at V and 2 bases at J, with 12 bases in the middle. The CDR3 is made up of 14 amino acids. Germline assignment: CDR1 SEHNR and CDR2 FQNEAQ (reference sequence). The CDR3 loop is CASSCKDGTYEQYF. The CDR3 bases are TGTGCCAGCAGCTGCAAGGACGGCACCTACGAGCAGTACTTC.

The rearrangement uses TRBV4-3 and TRBJ2-3; D remains ambiguous. The V end lost 0 bases, the J end lost 6 bases, and 19 bases lay between the germline ends. The CDR3 contains 17 residues. The germline CDR1 and CDR2 sequences are LGHNA and YSLEER. The CDR3 region has the DNA TGCGCCAGCAGCCAAGATAAAGATCCCCATCTACCCGATACGCAGTATTTT. Its translation is CASSQDKDPHLPDTQYF.

This clonotype appeared many times. The J gene is TRBJ1-1, the V gene TRBV5-1, with a weak D call TRBD1 (6 bases). CDR3 size: 14 residues. V dropped 0 bases and J dropped 4 bases, with 10 bases sitting between them. The germline gives CDR1 SGHRS, CDR2 YFSETQ. Written as DNA, the CDR3 is TGCGCCAGCAGCTTGGACTCGGGGGCCACTGAAGCTTTCTTT. This translates into CASSLDSGATEAFF. Drawing the rest from reference TRBV5-1 and TRBJ1-1, the complete variable domain is KAGVTQTPRYLIKTRGQQVTLSCSPISGHRSVSWYQQTPGQGLQFLFEYFSETQRNKGNFPGRFSGRQFSNSRSEMNVSTLELGDSALYLCASSLDSGATEAFFGQGTRLTVV.

This clonotype appeared a few times. The rearrangement joins TRBV3-1 to TRBJ2-1; D is unclear. CDR1 and CDR2 (germline): LGHDT, YNNKEL (reference sequence). This CDR3 is 13 amino acids long. The V end was cut by 5 bases, the J end by 9 bases, with 14 bases between. CDR3 sequence: CASSDLRAGEQFF. Here the CDR3 DNA reads TGTGCCAGCAGCGACTTGCGCGCCGGTGAGCAGTTCTTC.

This chain links TRBV20-1 with TRBJ1-6; D is undetermined. The germline V gene has CDR1 DFQATT and CDR2 SNEGSKA (reference sequence). The CDR3 is 17 amino acids. Trimming left V 6 bases short and J 2 bases short, with 20 bases between. CDR3 residues: CSAHPAGRLTYNSPLHF. Here the CDR3 DNA reads TGCAGTGCCCATCCGGCGGGCAGGCTAACCTATAATTCACCCCTCCACTTT.

In its sample, this clonotype was seen a few times. The rearrangement links TRBV9 to TRBJ2-1; D gene uncertain. CDR3 length: 13 residues. CDR1 is SGDLS and CDR2 is YYNGEE in the germline V gene. V shed 5 bases and J shed 0 bases, with 6 bases lying between them. As DNA, the CDR3 is TGTGCCAGCAGAGGCAACTCCTACAATGAGCAGTTCTTC. It yields the protein CASRGNSYNEQFF.

The chain combines TRBV2 with TRBJ1-2, with TRBD1 identical over 7 bases. The CDR3 length is 15 residues. V shed 2 bases and J 4 bases; nucleotides not matched to a gene: 7. Germline V gene lookup returns CDR1 SNHLY and CDR2 FYNNEI. In DNA, the CDR3 is TGTGCCAGCAGTGAACCAGGGGGGCAGCGCTATGGCTACACCTTC. Amino acids: CASSEPGGQRYGYTF.

This clonotype was counted a few times. The rearrangement links TRBV2 to TRBJ1-6; 9 bases align to TRBD1. The CDR3 loop spans 15 amino acids. CDR1 SNHLY and CDR2 FYNNEI come from the germline V gene. Germline trimming cut 1 base from V and 7 bases from J; bases unmatched to any gene: 2. This CDR3 is CASSEEGTGNSPLHF. The CDR3 nucleotides are TGTGCCAGCAGTGAAGAAGGGACAGGGAATTCACCCCTCCACTTT.

This clonotype occurred many times. The V gene is TRBV20-1, the J gene TRBJ1-1, with TRBD1 matching over 10 bases. Germline values: CDR1 DFQATT, CDR2 SNEGSKA (reference sequence). The J segment lost 6 bases and the V segment lost 4 bases, leaving 11 bases of the junction unmatched. The CDR3 sequence is 15 residues long. CDR3 region: CSAKLRTGGFAEAFF. The CDR3 DNA sequence: TGCAGTGCTAAACTTCGGACAGGGGGTTTCGCTGAAGCTTTCTTT.